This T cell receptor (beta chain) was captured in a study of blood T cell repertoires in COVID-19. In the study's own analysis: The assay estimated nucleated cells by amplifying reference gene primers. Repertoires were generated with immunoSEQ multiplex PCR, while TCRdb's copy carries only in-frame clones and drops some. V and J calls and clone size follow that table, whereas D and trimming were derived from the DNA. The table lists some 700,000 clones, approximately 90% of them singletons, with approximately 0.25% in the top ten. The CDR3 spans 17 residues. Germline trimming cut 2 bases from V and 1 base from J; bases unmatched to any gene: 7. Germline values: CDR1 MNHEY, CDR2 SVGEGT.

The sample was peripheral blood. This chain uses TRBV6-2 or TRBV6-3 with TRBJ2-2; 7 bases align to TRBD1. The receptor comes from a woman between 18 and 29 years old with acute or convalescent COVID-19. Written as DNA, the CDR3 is TGTGCCAGCAGTTACCCCAGACAGGGCATGAACACCGGGGAGCTGTTTTTT. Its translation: CASSYPRQGMNTGELFF.